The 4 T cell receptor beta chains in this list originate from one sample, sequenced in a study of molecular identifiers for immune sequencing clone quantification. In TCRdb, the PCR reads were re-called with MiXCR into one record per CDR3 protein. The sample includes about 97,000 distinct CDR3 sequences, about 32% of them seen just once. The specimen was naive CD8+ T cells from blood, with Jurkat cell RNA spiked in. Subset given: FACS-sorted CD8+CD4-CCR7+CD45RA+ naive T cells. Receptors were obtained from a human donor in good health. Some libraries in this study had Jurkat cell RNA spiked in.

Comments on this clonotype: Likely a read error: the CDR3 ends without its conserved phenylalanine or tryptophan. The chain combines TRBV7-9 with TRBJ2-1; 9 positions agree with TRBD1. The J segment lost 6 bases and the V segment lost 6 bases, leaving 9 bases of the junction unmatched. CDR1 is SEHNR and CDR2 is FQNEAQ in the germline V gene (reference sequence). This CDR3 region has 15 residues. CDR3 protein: CASRPGTGLVNEQFI. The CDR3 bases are TGTGCCAGCAGGCCCGGGACAGGGCTTGTCAATGAGCAGTTCATC.

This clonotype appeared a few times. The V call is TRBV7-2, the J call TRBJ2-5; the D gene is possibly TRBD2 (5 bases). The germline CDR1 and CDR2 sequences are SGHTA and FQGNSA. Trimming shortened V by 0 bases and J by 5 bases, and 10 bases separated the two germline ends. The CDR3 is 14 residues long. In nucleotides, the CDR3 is TGTGCCAGCAGCTTAGCAGGAGGCTGGGAGACCCAGTACTTC. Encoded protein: CASSLAGGWETQYF.

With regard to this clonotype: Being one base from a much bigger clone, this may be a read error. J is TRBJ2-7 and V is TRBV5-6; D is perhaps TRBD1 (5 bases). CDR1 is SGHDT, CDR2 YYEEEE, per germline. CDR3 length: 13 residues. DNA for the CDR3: TGTGCCAGCAGCTGGGGCACTACCTACGAGCAGTCCTTC. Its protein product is CASSWGTTYEQSF. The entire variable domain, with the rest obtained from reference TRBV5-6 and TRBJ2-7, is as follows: DAGVTQSPTHLIKTRGQQVTLRCSPKSGHDTVSWYQQALGQGPQFIFQYYEEEERQRGNFPDRFSGHQFPNYSSELNVNALLLGDSALYLCASSWGTTYEQSFGPGTRLTVT.

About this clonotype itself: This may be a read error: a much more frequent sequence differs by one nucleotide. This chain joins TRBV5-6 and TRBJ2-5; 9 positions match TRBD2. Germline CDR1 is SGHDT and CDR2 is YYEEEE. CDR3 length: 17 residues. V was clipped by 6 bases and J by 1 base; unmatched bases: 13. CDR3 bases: TGTGCCAGCAACTCCCTGGGTACTAGCGGGCCCCAAGAGACCCAGTACTTC. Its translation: CASNSLGTSGPQETQYF.